The 30 T cell receptor beta chains presented below share a single source sample, sequenced in a study of shared clonotypes between healthy human individuals. This table comes from immunoSEQ multiplex PCR, and its TCRdb copy is limited to in-frame clones, with some not included. The table has approximately 510,000 clones, approximately 79% seen once. The sample consisted of PBMCs. These receptors were obtained from a middle-aged woman in good health. Some clones in this sample may be carry-over from other donors' samples.

This clone was observed a handful of times. The V and J genes are TRBV14 and TRBJ2-4; D possibly corresponds to TRBD2 (6 bases). Germline CDR1 is SGHDN and CDR2 is FVKESK. Trimming pared 2 bases from V and 0 bases from J, leaving 23 bases between. The CDR3 is 20 residues long. CDR3 in amino acids: CASSQMWSPWEAIAKNIQYF. The CDR3 DNA reads TGTGCCAGCAGCCAAATGTGGTCCCCATGGGAGGCGATAGCCAAAAACATTCAGTACTTC.

CDR3 coding DNA: TGTGCCAGCAGACTTGGCAGGGTGGATGAGCAGTTCTTC. Encoded protein: CASRLGRVDEQFF. V gene TRBV6-6 combines with J gene TRBJ2-1, with a possible D match to TRBD1 (5 bases). The germline CDR1 and CDR2 sequences are MNHNY and SVGAGI (reference sequence). CDR3 length equals 13 residues. Trimming took off 6 bases at V and 8 bases at J, with 14 bases between the two ends.

This clone showed up many times. The sample contains more than one DNA sequence encoding this CDR3. The chain links TRBV19 to TRBJ2-2, with 8 bases fitting TRBD1. Germline V CDR1 and CDR2: LNHDA, SQIVND (reference sequence). The ends lost 6 bases at V and 4 bases at J; junction bases unmatched: 4. The CDR3 is 14 residues long. CDR3 protein: CASSLTGGTGELFF. The DNA for the CDR3 is TGTGCCAGTAGCCTAACAGGGGGCACCGGGGAGCTGTTTTTT.

The chain recombines TRBV2 with TRBJ2-7, with 7 bases fitting TRBD2. Trimming at V came to 6 bases and at J to 0 bases, leaving 2 bases not matched to a gene. Germline loops: CDR1 SNHLY, CDR2 FYNNEI. CDR3 length equals 13 residues. CDR3 in amino acids: CASRGTTSYEQYF. The CDR3 DNA reads TGTGCCAGCAGGGGGACTACCTCCTACGAGCAGTACTTC. Supplemented by reference TRBV2 and TRBJ2-7, the full variable domain reads EPEVTQTPSHQVTQMGQEVILRCVPISNHLYFYWYRQILGQKVEFLVSFYNNEISEKSEIFDDQFSVERPDGSNFTLKIRSTKLEDSAMYFCASRGTTSYEQYFGPGTRLTVT.

The chain uses TRBV7-3 and TRBJ2-1; 12 nucleotides align to TRBD2. The germline gives CDR1 SGHTA, CDR2 FQGTGA. Germline trimming cut 1 base from V and 8 bases from J; bases unmatched to any gene: 6. This CDR3 has 16 residues. The DNA of the CDR3 is TGTGCCAGCAGCTTAAAGTCTAGCGGGAGGGCTGATGAGCAGTTCTTC. It translates to CASSLKSSGRADEQFF. The full variable domain, with the rest looked up from reference TRBV7-3 and TRBJ2-1, is GAGVSQTPSNKVTEKGKYVELRCDPISGHTALYWYRQSLGQGPEFLIYFQGTGAADDSGLPNDRFFAVRPEGSVSTLKIQRTERGDSAVYLCASSLKSSGRADEQFFGPGTRLTVL.

The chain couples TRBV4-1 to TRBJ1-4; D not resolved. Germline V gene lookup returns CDR1 MGHRA and CDR2 YSYEKL. V was shortened by 1 base and J by 12 bases, with 9 bases between the two germline ends. This CDR3 spans 12 amino acids. The CDR3, as DNA: TGCGCCAGCAGCCAAGGGGGTAAGCAACTGTTTTTT. Its protein is CASSQGGKQLFF.

About this clone itself: The same CDR3 is also encoded by other DNA sequences in this sample. The V gene is TRBV11-2, the J gene TRBJ2-7; D is unclear. Germline lookup yields CDR1 SGHAT and CDR2 FQNNGV. Trimming left V 5 bases short and J 0 bases short, with 11 bases between. The CDR3 is made up of 14 amino acids. DNA of the CDR3: TGTGCCAGCAGCCCAGGACGGAACTCCTACGAGCAGTACTTC. Its translation is CASSPGRNSYEQYF.

This sequence joins TRBV28 and TRBJ1-5; 8 positions agree with TRBD1. Germline V lookup: CDR1 MDHEN, CDR2 SYDVKM. This CDR3 contains 18 residues. The ends lost 4 bases at V and 0 bases at J; junction bases unmatched: 11. In nucleotides, the CDR3 is TGTGCCAGCAGTTCTCCACAGGGGGAACCCTATAGCAATCAGCCCCAGCATTTT. This gives the protein CASSSPQGEPYSNQPQHF.

The rearrangement joins TRBV6-6 to TRBJ2-7, with D uncertain. The CDR3 extends over 13 amino acids. Trimming took off 7 bases at V and 6 bases at J, with 16 bases between the two ends. Germline CDR1 MNHNY, CDR2 SVGAGI (reference sequence). CDR3 amino acids: CASTPVGEPEQYF. The DNA for the CDR3 is TGTGCCAGCACCCCCGTAGGCGAGCCCGAGCAGTACTTC.

The CDR3 sequence: CASSSERGTYEQYF. CDR3 nucleotides: TGTGCCAGCAGCTCTGAGCGGGGAACCTACGAGCAGTACTTC. The J gene is TRBJ2-7, the V gene TRBV9; 7 bases are a match to TRBD2. CDR1 SGDLS and CDR2 YYNGEE come from the germline V gene. Trimming removed 4 bases from V and 2 bases from J; junction bases left unmatched: 6. The CDR3 is made up of 14 amino acids.

The genes are TRBV10-3 and TRBJ2-5, with D hard to call. CDR1 and CDR2 (germline): ENHRY, SYGVKD. With 7 bases removed from V and 3 bases from J, the gap between germline ends came to 12 bases. The CDR3 contains 13 residues. DNA of the CDR3: TGTGCCATCATGCACCAAAACGAAGAGACCCAGTACTTC. This codes for CAIMHQNEETQYF.

This clone was recorded only once. V and J are TRBV6-6 and TRBJ1-4, with D hard to call. The CDR3 has 12 amino acids. Germline loops: CDR1 MNHNY, CDR2 SVGAGI (reference sequence). Deletions cut 4 bases from V and 5 bases from J, with 5 bases between. The CDR3 DNA is TGTGCCAGCAGTTCCGGGAATGAAAAACTGTTTTTT. This sequence encodes CASSSGNEKLFF.

The chain couples TRBV30 to TRBJ2-3; D unclear. Trimming cost V 1 base and J 6 bases, with 14 bases left between them. The CDR3 covers 14 residues. CDR1 is GTSNPN, CDR2 SVGIG, per germline (reference sequence). CDR3 coding DNA: TGTGCCTGGAGTGATGGCCCCTCCTGGGATACGCAGTATTTT. It yields the protein CAWSDGPSWDTQYF.

The chain employs TRBV27 and TRBJ2-7, with TRBD1 matching 10 bases. The V segment lost 5 bases and the J segment 6 bases; nucleotides outside the gene matches: 10. CDR3 size: 15 residues. Germline CDR1 MNHEY, CDR2 SMNVEV (reference sequence). CDR3 sequence: CASSVAGQGFSEQYF. The CDR3 DNA follows: TGTGCCAGCAGTGTCGCGGGACAGGGGTTCTCCGAGCAGTACTTC.

This clone was recorded a few times. The chain combines TRBV30 with TRBJ2-7, with TRBD1 identical over 7 bases. Germline trimming cut 2 bases from V and 4 bases from J; bases unmatched to any gene: 5. The CDR3 sequence is 13 residues long. Germline V gene lookup returns CDR1 GTSNPN and CDR2 SVGIG (reference sequence). CDR3 loop: CAWSFPGGYEQYF. The CDR3 coding sequence is TGTGCCTGGAGTTTCCCAGGGGGATACGAGCAGTACTTC.

The chain is built from TRBV4-1 and TRBJ2-6; D unresolved. Germline V gene sequence: CDR1 MGHRA, CDR2 YSYEKL. This CDR3 comprises 15 residues. V was cut by 4 bases and J by 0 bases, with 7 bases left in between. The CDR3 sequence is CASSPKTSGANVLTF. CDR3 in DNA: TGCGCCAGCAGCCCAAAGACCTCTGGGGCCAACGTCCTGACTTTC.

This rearrangement joins TRBV5-4 to TRBJ2-5; TRBD2 aligns across 10 bases. Trimming took 0 bases from V and 3 from J; bases not matched to a gene: 5. This CDR3 is built from 16 residues. The germline CDR1 and CDR2 sequences are SGHNT and YYREEE (reference sequence). The CDR3: CASSLGGLAGEETQYF. The CDR3 nucleotides are TGTGCCAGCAGCTTGGGGGGGCTAGCGGGAGAAGAGACCCAGTACTTC.

The table lists this clone with a few counts. This chain joins TRBV4-3 and TRBJ2-5; D is perhaps TRBD1 (6 bases). The CDR3 has 14 amino acids. The ends were cut back, 1 base at V and 1 base at J, with 7 bases in the middle. Germline values: CDR1 LGHNA, CDR2 YSLEER. The CDR3 DNA is TGCGCCAGCAGCCAAGGACAGGTCCAAGAGACCCAGTACTTC. Translation gives CASSQGQVQETQYF.

This clone was seen ten or more times. V and J are TRBV14 and TRBJ2-2; maybe TRBD1 (6 bases). The CDR3 runs 17 residues. Per germline, CDR1 SGHDN and CDR2 FVKESK. The V gene lost 3 bases and the J gene lost 0 bases, with 14 bases spanning the gap. The CDR3 reads CASSHSLGTTNTGELFF. The CDR3 DNA follows: TGTGCCAGCAGCCATAGCTTAGGGACAACGAACACCGGGGAGCTGTTTTTT.

J is TRBJ2-7 and V is TRBV28; 10 bases map to TRBD2. Germline V gene sequence: CDR1 MDHEN, CDR2 SYDVKM. The junction had 6 bases not matched to a gene; V was cut back by 3 bases and J by 7 bases. CDR3 size: 14 residues. CDR3: CASSFLAGVGEQYF. Written as DNA, the CDR3 is TGTGCCAGCAGTTTCCTAGCGGGAGTTGGGGAGCAGTACTTC.

The chain recombines TRBV7-2 with TRBJ2-3; 14 bases match TRBD2. This CDR3 has 19 residues. In germline, CDR1 is SGHTA, CDR2 FQGNSA. J was trimmed by 0 bases and V by 5 bases; bases with no gene match: 10. For the CDR3, the DNA is TGTGCCAGCAGCGCCCGACTAGCGGGAGGGTATACTAGCACAGATACGCAGTATTTT. It specifies CASSARLAGGYTSTDTQYF.

The V call is TRBV6-1, the J call TRBJ1-3, with a weak D call TRBD1 (5 bases). Germline CDR1 reads MNHNS; CDR2 reads SASEGT. V dropped 2 bases and J dropped 3 bases, with 8 bases sitting between them. This CDR3 is 14 amino acids long. CDR3 sequence reads: CASSERGFGNTIYF. The CDR3 DNA reads TGTGCCAGCAGTGAAAGGGGATTTGGAAACACCATATATTTT.

The chain recombines TRBV6-6 with TRBJ1-5; possibly TRBD1 for D (6 bases). The germline V and J ends were trimmed by 6 bases and 2 bases, with 14 bases remaining between them. The CDR3 totals 15 residues. From germline, CDR1 is MNHNY and CDR2 SVGAGI (reference sequence). DNA for the CDR3: TGTGCCAGCAGGGTACAGGGAGGGGGCAATCAGCCCCAGCATTTT. Residues: CASRVQGGGNQPQHF.

The chain links TRBV19 to TRBJ1-2, with a weak D call TRBD1 (5 bases). V was clipped by 5 bases and J by 4 bases, with 20 bases between them. CDR1 and CDR2 from the germline V gene are LNHDA and SQIVND (reference sequence). There are 16 residues in the CDR3. The CDR3 DNA is TGTGCCAGTAGTCTGGGGCCCTGGTCCCAATTCTATGGCTACACCTTC. Amino acid sequence: CASSLGPWSQFYGYTF. The full variable domain, in which reference TRBV19 and TRBJ1-2 provide the parts outside the CDR3, is DGGITQSPKYLFRKEGQNVTLSCEQNLNHDAMYWYRQDPGQGLRLIYYSQIVNDFQKGDIAEGYSVSREKKESFPLTVTSAQKNPTAFYLCASSLGPWSQFYGYTFGSGTRLTVV.

Regarding this clone: This may arise from a read error, as a much more abundant clone is one base away. The rearrangement joins TRBV5-1 to TRBJ1-1; D is unresolved. CDR1 and CDR2 from the germline V gene are SGHRS and YFSETQ. The V gene lost 1 base and the J gene lost 1 base, with 5 bases spanning the gap. The CDR3 is 13 residues long. The CDR3 nucleotides read TGCGCCAGCAGCTTGCAGACGAACACTGAAGCTTTCTTT. It codes for CASSLQTNTEAFF.

This clone came up a few times. The V call is TRBV6-5, the J call TRBJ1-1; maybe TRBD1 (6 bases). The germline V gene has CDR1 MNHEY and CDR2 SVGAGI. V was pared by 5 bases and J by 2 bases, with 9 bases between. CDR3 length equals 13 residues. The CDR3 region has the DNA TGTGCCAGCAGTAAGACAGGCAACACTGAAGCTTTCTTT. Translated, it gives CASSKTGNTEAFF.

The chain carries TRBV7-6 and TRBJ1-1; D is undetermined. The CDR3 loop spans 15 amino acids. Germline CDR1 and CDR2: SGHVS and FNYEAQ. The V end was cut by 5 bases, the J end by 5 bases, with 18 bases between. The CDR3 here is CASSPRLGVGTEAFF. The DNA for the CDR3 is TGTGCCAGCAGCCCGCGACTCGGGGTTGGGACTGAAGCTTTCTTT.

V usage is TRBV6-4 and J usage is TRBJ2-2, with 7 bases fitting TRBD2. The CDR3 totals 14 residues. V lost 10 bases to trimming and J lost 0 bases; unmatched junction nucleotides: 5. Germline CDR1 MRHNA, CDR2 SNTAGT. The CDR3 nucleotides are TGTGCCACCAGAAGCGGGGCGAACACCGGGGAGCTGTTTTTT. This translates into CATRSGANTGELFF.

V is TRBV6-1 and J is TRBJ1-5, with unresolved D. V was trimmed by 8 bases and J by 4 bases, leaving 18 bases between them. Germline V gives CDR1 MNHNS, CDR2 SASEGT. This CDR3 contains 15 residues. CDR3 residues: CASVMKGNGNQPQHF. The CDR3, as DNA: TGTGCCAGCGTCATGAAGGGAAATGGTAATCAGCCCCAGCATTTT.

This chain links TRBV5-1 with TRBJ1-2; 8 bases align to TRBD1. CDR1 and CDR2 from the germline V gene are SGHRS and YFSETQ. Losses at the gene ends were 4 bases for V and 8 bases for J; bases not matched to a gene: 16. The CDR3 runs 16 residues. CDR3 sequence: CASSPGVVGQGSGYTF. The DNA for the CDR3 is TGCGCCAGCAGCCCGGGGGTCGTTGGACAGGGATCCGGCTACACCTTC.